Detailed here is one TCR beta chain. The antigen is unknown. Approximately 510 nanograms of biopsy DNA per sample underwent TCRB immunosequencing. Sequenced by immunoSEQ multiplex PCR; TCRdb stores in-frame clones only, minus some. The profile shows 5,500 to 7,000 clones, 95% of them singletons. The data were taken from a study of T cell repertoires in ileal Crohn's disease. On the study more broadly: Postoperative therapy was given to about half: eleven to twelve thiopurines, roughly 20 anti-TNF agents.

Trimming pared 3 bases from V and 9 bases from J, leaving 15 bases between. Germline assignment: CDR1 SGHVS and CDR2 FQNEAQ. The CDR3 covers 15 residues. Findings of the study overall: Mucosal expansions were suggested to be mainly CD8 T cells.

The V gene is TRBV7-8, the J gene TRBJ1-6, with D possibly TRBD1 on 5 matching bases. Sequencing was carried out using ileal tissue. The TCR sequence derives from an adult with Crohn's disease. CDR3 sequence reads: CASSFGGQGSSPLHF. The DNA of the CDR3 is TGTGCCAGCAGCTTCGGAGGGCAGGGCTCTTCACCCCTCCACTTT.